The 7 T cell receptor beta chains presented below share a single source sample, sequenced in a study of molecular identifiers for immune sequencing clone quantification. TCRdb processed the PCR reads anew with MiXCR; each CDR3 protein has one entry. The sample holds 300,000 to 400,000 distinct CDR3 sequences; about 20% are singletons and the top ten take roughly 0.8%. The sample consisted of naive CD8+ T cells from blood, with Jurkat cell RNA spiked in. Subset meaning: FACS-sorted CD8+CD4-CCR7+CD45RA+ naive T cells. These receptors were collected from a human donor in good health. Some libraries in this study had Jurkat cell RNA spiked in.

This clonotype appeared many times. This chain joins TRBV7-9 and TRBJ2-4; no definite D call. The V and J ends lost 5 bases and 1 base respectively, with 18 bases between them. The germline V gene encodes CDR1 SEHNR and CDR2 FQNEAQ (reference sequence). This CDR3 is built from 17 residues. DNA of the CDR3: TGTGCCAGCAGCCCGTTGTTAGGAGAGGAGGCCAAAAACATTCAGTACTTC. It encodes CASSPLLGEEAKNIQYF.

At least ten counts were recorded for this clonotype. CDR3 DNA sequence: TGCAGCGTTGATCCTCTGAACACCGGGGAGCTGTTTTTT. Translation: CSVDPLNTGELFF. V and J are TRBV29-1 and TRBJ2-2; D is ambiguous. Looked up from germline, CDR1 is SQVTM and CDR2 is ANQGSEA. The CDR3 is 13 residues long. V dropped 3 bases and J dropped 1 base, with 6 bases sitting between them.

This clonotype appeared a few times. The rearrangement joins TRBV3-1 to TRBJ1-1; maybe TRBD1 (5 bases). V lost 0 bases, J lost 0 bases, and 11 bases lay in between. The CDR3 contains 16 residues. The germline V gene has CDR1 LGHDT and CDR2 YNNKEL (reference sequence). DNA of the CDR3: TGTGCCAGCAGCCAAGAACCCCAGGGCGTGAACACTGAAGCTTTCTTT. Encoded protein: CASSQEPQGVNTEAFF.

In its sample, this clonotype was seen many times. V is TRBV4-1 and J is TRBJ1-5; D not resolved. The CDR3 contains 17 residues. Germline CDR1 is MGHRA and CDR2 is YSYEKL. V was cut by 3 bases and J by 3 bases, with 18 bases left in between. The CDR3 sequence is CASSQTHTGLVNQPQHF. For the CDR3, the DNA is TGCGCCAGCAGCCAGACTCACACGGGGTTGGTCAATCAGCCCCAGCATTTT.

This clonotype was found many times. The chain combines TRBV13 with TRBJ2-1; no reliable D call. V shed 3 bases and J shed 7 bases, with 16 bases lying between them. Looked up from germline, CDR1 is PRHDT and CDR2 is FYEKMQ (reference sequence). CDR3 length equals 15 residues. The CDR3 protein is CASSFIPSAPNEQFF. CDR3 DNA: TGTGCCAGCAGCTTCATCCCCTCGGCCCCTAATGAGCAGTTCTTC.

This clonotype was counted many times. V usage is TRBV6-2 or TRBV6-3 and J usage is TRBJ2-5; 8 bases line up with TRBD1. Germline V gene data show CDR1 as MNHEY and CDR2 as SVGEGT. This CDR3 region has 15 residues. V shed 2 bases, J shed 2 bases, and the junction held 4 bases outside the gene matches. CDR3 nucleotide sequence: TGTGCCAGCAGTTACCCCAGGGGGCTGCAAGAGACCCAGTACTTC. Translating it yields CASSYPRGLQETQYF.

This clonotype was found many times. V is TRBV5-1 and J is TRBJ1-4; possible D gene TRBD1, 5 bases. V gave up 4 bases and J gave up 0 bases, with 16 bases separating them. The CDR3 is made up of 17 amino acids. In germline, CDR1 is SGHRS, CDR2 YFSETQ. DNA of the CDR3: TGCGCCAGCAGCGTAAACGGACATCACGCAACTAATGAAAAACTGTTTTTT. Translation gives CASSVNGHHATNEKLFF.